A single T cell receptor beta chain is shown here with its context. Its specificity is not known. The data belong to a study of T cell repertoires in cytomegalovirus infection. Study results and caveats: Individuals carrying CMV plus the relevant HLA were identified by cumulative frequency of public TCR beta families.

TCRdb passed the reads through MiXCR, listing each CDR3 protein once. The table records 900,000 to 950,000 distinct CDR3 sequences, about a third of them present only once. CDR3 length: 14 amino acids. Trimming stripped 10 bases from V and 2 bases from J, with 17 bases between. Looked up from germline, CDR1 is LNHDA and CDR2 is SQIVND (reference sequence). The sequenced sample was cultured CD8+ T cells from PBMCs, obtained from culture after CMV antigen stimulation. The rearrangement links TRBV19 to TRBJ2-5; a possible D gene is TRBD1 (6 bases). This receptor was obtained from a human donor in good health (CMV status not recorded). Some clones in this sample may be carry-over from other donors' samples. CDR3 nucleotide sequence: TGTGCCACACCATTAAAGACAGGACAAGAGACCCAGTACTTC. This encodes CATPLKTGQETQYF. Full variable domain (missing parts from reference TRBV19 and TRBJ2-5): DGGITQSPKYLFRKEGQNVTLSCEQNLNHDAMYWYRQDPGQGLRLIYYSQIVNDFQKGDIAEGYSVSREKKESFPLTVTSAQKNPTAFYLCATPLKTGQETQYFGPGTRLLVL.